These T cell receptor beta chains were read from a single sample in a study of spatial heterogeneity in lung cancer. One entry per CDR3 protein, called by TCRdb with MiXCR from the 5' RACE reads. This sample carries 60,000 to 65,000 distinct CDR3 sequences, 7.5% to 8.5% of them seen once, and the ten largest clones take about 14%. The starting material was PBMCs, obtained at surgery. Receptor source: a female donor with early-stage non-small cell lung cancer. The CDR3 runs from the conserved cysteine through the conserved F or W. The D gene is left open where the match is weak. Rows may omit the clone size; those that give it use once, few, many or a size class.

D gene: .; V gene: TRBV7-9; clone size: .; J gene: TRBJ2-1; CDR3 DNA: TGTGCCAGCAGCTTGACCATTGCTGGTGAGCAGTTCTTC; CDR3 protein: CASSLTIAGEQFF
D gene: TRBD2; V gene: TRBV14; clone size: .; J gene: TRBJ2-4; CDR3 DNA: TGTGCCAGCAGCCCACGGACGCGGGGGGGCGGTGACATTCAGTACTTC; CDR3 protein: CASSPRTRGGGDIQYF
D gene: .; V gene: TRBV6-5; clone size: few; J gene: TRBJ2-7; CDR3 DNA: TGTGCCAGCAGTTACGGCCCTAGGTATGCGTACGAGCAGTACTTC; CDR3 protein: CASSYGPRYAYEQYF
D gene: TRBD1; V gene: TRBV5-1; clone size: .; J gene: TRBJ2-7; CDR3 DNA: TGCGCCAGCAGTTTACCGCAGGGGGCTTCCTACGAGCAGTACTTC; CDR3 protein: CASSLPQGASYEQYF
D gene: TRBD1; V gene: TRBV20-1; clone size: few; J gene: TRBJ2-2; CDR3 DNA: TGCAGTGCGGATGGACAGGGCCCGGGCACCGGGGAGCTGTTTTTT; CDR3 protein: CSADGQGPGTGELFF
D gene: .; V gene: TRBV11-2; clone size: many; J gene: TRBJ1-3; CDR3 DNA: TGTGCCAGCAGCTTACTCCGGGCCATCTCTGGAAACACCATATATTTT; CDR3 protein: CASSLLRAISGNTIYF
D gene: TRBD2; V gene: TRBV6-4; clone size: .; J gene: TRBJ2-2; CDR3 DNA: TGTGCCAGCAGTCGACGGGGGGACGCGAACACCGGGGAGCTGTTTTTT; CDR3 protein: CASSRRGDANTGELFF
D gene: .; V gene: TRBV6-6; clone size: many; J gene: TRBJ1-2; CDR3 DNA: TGTGCCAGCAGTAGGGGACCGTACTATGGCTACACCTTC; CDR3 protein: CASSRGPYYGYTF
D gene: .; V gene: TRBV24-1; clone size: .; J gene: TRBJ2-2; CDR3 DNA: TGTGCCACCAGTAGCGCCGGGGAGCTGTTTTTT; CDR3 protein: CATSSAGELFF
D gene: TRBD1; V gene: TRBV6-5; clone size: many; J gene: TRBJ2-7; CDR3 DNA: TGTGCCAGCAGATACCGGGACAGGGGGTTCTACGAGCAGTACTTC; CDR3 protein: CASRYRDRGFYEQYF
D gene: .; V gene: TRBV19; clone size: .; J gene: TRBJ2-3; CDR3 DNA: TGTGCCAGTAGTATACGCCAAGATACGCAGTATTTT; CDR3 protein: CASSIRQDTQYF
D gene: .; V gene: TRBV12-3/TRBV12-4; clone size: few; J gene: TRBJ1-3; CDR3 DNA: TGTGCCAGCAGGGGCTCTGGAAACACCATATATTTT; CDR3 protein: CASRGSGNTIYF
D gene: TRBD1; V gene: TRBV14; clone size: .; J gene: TRBJ2-3; CDR3 DNA: TGTGCCAGCAGCCCCCAGGGGGTAGATACGCAGTATTTT; CDR3 protein: CASSPQGVDTQYF
D gene: TRBD1; V gene: TRBV9; clone size: many; J gene: TRBJ2-4; CDR3 DNA: TGTGCCAGCAGCCTCCCCCCAGGGGGTGGAAACATTCAGTACTTC; CDR3 protein: CASSLPPGGGNIQYF
D gene: TRBD1; V gene: TRBV28; clone size: .; J gene: TRBJ1-4; CDR3 DNA: TGTGCCGGCAGTAAACCGGGACAGGGGATCGAAAAACTGTTTTTT; CDR3 protein: CAGSKPGQGIEKLFF
D gene: .; V gene: TRBV5-1; clone size: .; J gene: TRBJ2-6; CDR3 DNA: TGCGCCAGCAGCTTGCCAAGCTCGGACGGACAACTTATCTTC; CDR3 protein: CASSLPSSDGQLIF
D gene: .; V gene: TRBV7-8; clone size: many; J gene: TRBJ2-2; CDR3 DNA: TGTGCCAGCAGCGTAGGCCCGGCAGGGCCCACCGGGGAGCTGTTTTTT; CDR3 protein: CASSVGPAGPTGELFF
D gene: TRBD1; V gene: TRBV28; clone size: .; J gene: TRBJ1-2; CDR3 DNA: TGTGCCAGCAGTTTACCACGACAGGGGGCTGGCTATGGCTACACCTTC; CDR3 protein: CASSLPRQGAGYGYTF
D gene: .; V gene: TRBV18; clone size: .; J gene: TRBJ1-1; CDR3 DNA: TGTGCCAGCTCAGTCCCGGGAAATATGAACACTGAAGCTTTCTTT; CDR3 protein: CASSVPGNMNTEAFF
D gene: TRBD2; V gene: TRBV3-1; clone size: .; J gene: TRBJ2-1; CDR3 DNA: TGTGCCAGCAGCTTCGCCCTGGGGCGGGGGGCTCACAATGAGCAGTTCTTC; CDR3 protein: CASSFALGRGAHNEQFF
D gene: .; V gene: TRBV23-1; clone size: .; J gene: TRBJ2-7; CDR3 DNA: TGCGCCAGCAACCCGGCAGGCGTCCACGAGCAGTACTTC; CDR3 protein: CASNPAGVHEQYF
D gene: .; V gene: TRBV28; clone size: many; J gene: TRBJ1-4; CDR3 DNA: TGTGCCAGCAGCACCGGGACACGCCGCGGGGAAAAACTGTTTTTT; CDR3 protein: CASSTGTRRGEKLFF
D gene: .; V gene: TRBV5-1; clone size: .; J gene: TRBJ1-1; CDR3 DNA: TGCGCCAGCAGCTTTTTCTTGGACAGTACCACTGAAGCTTTCTTT; CDR3 protein: CASSFFLDSTTEAFF
D gene: TRBD1; V gene: TRBV20-1; clone size: .; J gene: TRBJ1-1; CDR3 DNA: TGCAGTGCTAGAGTAGGGGGCCCAAACACTGAAGCTTTCTTT; CDR3 protein: CSARVGGPNTEAFF
D gene: TRBD2; V gene: TRBV10-2; clone size: .; J gene: TRBJ2-6; CDR3 DNA: TGCGCCACCTCCCGGGGACTAGCGGGAGCAGGGGCCAACGTCCTGACTTTC; CDR3 protein: CATSRGLAGAGANVLTF
D gene: .; V gene: TRBV18; clone size: .; J gene: TRBJ2-4; CDR3 DNA: TGTGCCAGCTCACCCTCCAATAGGAACATTCAGTACTTC; CDR3 protein: CASSPSNRNIQYF
D gene: TRBD2; V gene: TRBV7-9; clone size: few; J gene: TRBJ2-1; CDR3 DNA: TGTGCCAGCAGCTTAGCGGGACTAGCGGGAGTGCCCTACAATGAGCAGTTCTTC; CDR3 protein: CASSLAGLAGVPYNEQFF
D gene: .; V gene: TRBV11-2; clone size: few; J gene: TRBJ1-1; CDR3 DNA: TGTGCCAGCAGCCAACAGGGCGGGGGCACTGAAGCTTTCTTT; CDR3 protein: CASSQQGGGTEAFF